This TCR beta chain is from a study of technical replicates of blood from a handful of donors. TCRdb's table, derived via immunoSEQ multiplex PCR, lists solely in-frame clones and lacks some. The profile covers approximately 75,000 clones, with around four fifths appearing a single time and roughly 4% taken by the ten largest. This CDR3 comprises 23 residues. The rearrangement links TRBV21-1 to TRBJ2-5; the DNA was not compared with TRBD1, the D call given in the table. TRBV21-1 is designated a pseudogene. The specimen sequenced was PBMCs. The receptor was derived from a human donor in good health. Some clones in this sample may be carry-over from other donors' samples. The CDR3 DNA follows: TGTGCCAGCAGCCCTATGCGGACAGGGGGATCGGGACCGGTAGTCGTCTCGGTTGAGACCCAGTACTTC. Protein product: CASSPMRTGGSGPVVVSVETQYF.